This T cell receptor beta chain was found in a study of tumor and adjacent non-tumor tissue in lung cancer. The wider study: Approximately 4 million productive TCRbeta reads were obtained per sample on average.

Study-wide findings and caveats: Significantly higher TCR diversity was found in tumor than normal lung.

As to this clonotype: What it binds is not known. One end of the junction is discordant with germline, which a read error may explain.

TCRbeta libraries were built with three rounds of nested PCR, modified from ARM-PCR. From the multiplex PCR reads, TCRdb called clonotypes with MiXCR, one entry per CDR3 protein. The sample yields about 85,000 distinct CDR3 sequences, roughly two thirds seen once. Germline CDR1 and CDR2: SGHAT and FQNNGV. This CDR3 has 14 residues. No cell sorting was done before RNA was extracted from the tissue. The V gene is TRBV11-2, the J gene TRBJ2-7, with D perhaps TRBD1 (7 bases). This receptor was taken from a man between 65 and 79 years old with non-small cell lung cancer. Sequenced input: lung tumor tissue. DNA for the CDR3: TGTACCAGCAGCCCAAGGACAGGAGGGTACGAACAGTACTTC. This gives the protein CTSSPRTGGYEQYF.